This T cell receptor beta chain was sequenced during a study of response to subunit inactivated influenza vaccine. The table lists this clonotype with many counts. Trimming left V 0 bases short and J 10 bases short, with 9 bases between. The V gene's germline CDR1 is KGHDR and CDR2 SFDVKD. The CDR3 spans 13 residues. MiXCR, applied by TCRdb to the RT-PCR reads, yields one record per CDR3 protein. The table includes 150,000 to 200,000 distinct CDR3 sequences, 12% detected once. This sample also belongs to another study, concerning T cells expressing NK-cell markers. That paper notes: Beta-chain TCR cDNA was generated via 5'RACE template switching with UMIs. NKG2C+ dominant clonotype frequencies in five to seven donors were about 1.0-7.0% of CD8+ T cells. Topping the CD3+CD56-NKG2C+ fraction as well were these clonotypes, in a few donors.

Sample: CD8+ T cells sorted from PBMCs, taken 11 to 12 days after vaccination. This clonotype originated in a man between 45 and 60 years old who received an inactivated influenza vaccine. The V call is TRBV24-1, the J call TRBJ2-1; TRBD2 might be the D (5 bases). The CDR3 DNA is TGTGCCACCAGTGATTTGTACCCGGGGGAGCAGTTCTTC. Amino acids: CATSDLYPGEQFF.